This TCR beta chain was observed in a study of response to subunit inactivated influenza vaccine. Trimming removed 5 bases from V and 5 bases from J; junction bases left unmatched: 8. This CDR3 is 15 amino acids long. The germline V gene has CDR1 SNHLY and CDR2 FYNNEI. TCRdb recomputed calls from the RT-PCR reads with MiXCR, one row per CDR3 protein. The sample has 500,000 or so distinct CDR3 sequences, 16% seen once; the top ten hold approximately 3%. This clonotype was picked up many times. The gene calls are TRBV2 and TRBJ2-5; 10 bases line up with TRBD1. Source: CD4+ T cells sorted from PBMCs, taken about 23 months after vaccination. The source is a man between 45 and 75 years old who received an inactivated influenza vaccine. CDR3 loop: CASSRPGQGPETQYF. DNA of the CDR3: TGTGCCAGCAGTAGACCGGGACAGGGGCCCGAGACCCAGTACTTC.